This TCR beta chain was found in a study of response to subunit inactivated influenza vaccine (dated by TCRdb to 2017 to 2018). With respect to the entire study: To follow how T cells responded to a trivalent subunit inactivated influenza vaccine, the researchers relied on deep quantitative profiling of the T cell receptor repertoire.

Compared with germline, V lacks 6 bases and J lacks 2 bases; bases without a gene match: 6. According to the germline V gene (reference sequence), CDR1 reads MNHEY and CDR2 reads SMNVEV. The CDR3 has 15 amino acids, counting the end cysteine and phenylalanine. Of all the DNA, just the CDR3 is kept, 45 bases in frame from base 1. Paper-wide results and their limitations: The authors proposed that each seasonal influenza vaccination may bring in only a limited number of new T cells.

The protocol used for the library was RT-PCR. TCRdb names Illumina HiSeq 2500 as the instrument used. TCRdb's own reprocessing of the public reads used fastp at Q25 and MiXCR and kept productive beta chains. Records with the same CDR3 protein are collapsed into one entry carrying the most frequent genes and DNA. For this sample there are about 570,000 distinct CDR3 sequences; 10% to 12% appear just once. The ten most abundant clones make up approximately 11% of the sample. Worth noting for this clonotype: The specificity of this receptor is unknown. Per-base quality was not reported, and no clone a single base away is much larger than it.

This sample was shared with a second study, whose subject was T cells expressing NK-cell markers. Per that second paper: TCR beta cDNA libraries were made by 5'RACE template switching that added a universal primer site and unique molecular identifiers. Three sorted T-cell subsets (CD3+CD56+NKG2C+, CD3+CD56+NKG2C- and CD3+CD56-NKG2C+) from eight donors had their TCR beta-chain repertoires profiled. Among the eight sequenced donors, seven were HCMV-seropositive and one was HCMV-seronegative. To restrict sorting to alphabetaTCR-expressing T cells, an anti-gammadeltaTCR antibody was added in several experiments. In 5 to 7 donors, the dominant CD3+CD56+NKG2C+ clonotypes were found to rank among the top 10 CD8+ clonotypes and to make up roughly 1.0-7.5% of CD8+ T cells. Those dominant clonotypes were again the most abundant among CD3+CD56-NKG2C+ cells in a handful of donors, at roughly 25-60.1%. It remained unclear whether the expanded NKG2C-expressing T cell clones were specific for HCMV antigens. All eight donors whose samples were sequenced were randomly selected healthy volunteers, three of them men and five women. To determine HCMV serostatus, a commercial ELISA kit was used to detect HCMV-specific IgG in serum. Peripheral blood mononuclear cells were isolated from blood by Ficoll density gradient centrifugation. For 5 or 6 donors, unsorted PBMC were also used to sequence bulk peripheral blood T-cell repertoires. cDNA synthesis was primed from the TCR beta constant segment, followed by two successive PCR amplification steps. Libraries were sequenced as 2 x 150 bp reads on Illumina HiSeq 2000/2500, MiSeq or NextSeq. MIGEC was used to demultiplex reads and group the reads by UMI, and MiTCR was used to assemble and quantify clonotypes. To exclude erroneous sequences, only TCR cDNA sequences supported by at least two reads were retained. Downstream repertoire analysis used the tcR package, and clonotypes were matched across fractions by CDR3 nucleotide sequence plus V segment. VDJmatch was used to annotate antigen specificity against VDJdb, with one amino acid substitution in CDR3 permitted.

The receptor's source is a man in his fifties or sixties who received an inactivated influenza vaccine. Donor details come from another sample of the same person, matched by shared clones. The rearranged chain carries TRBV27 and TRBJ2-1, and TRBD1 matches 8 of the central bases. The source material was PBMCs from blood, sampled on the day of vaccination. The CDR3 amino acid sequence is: CASRQGQAPYNEQFF. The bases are TGTGCCAGCAGGCAGGGACAGGCCCCCTACAATGAGCAGTTCTTC.